These T cell receptor beta chains were read from a single sample in a study of CD8 T cells in Susac syndrome. TCRdb re-called the immunoSEQ multiplex PCR reads through MiXCR, storing one row per CDR3 protein. The sample gives some 180,000 distinct CDR3 sequences, around 90% of which show up once; 0.085% to 0.1% is in the top ten. Sequencing was performed on CD4+ T cells from PBMCs. The receptors were gathered from a human donor with Susac syndrome. Both conserved end residues are part of each CDR3. The D gene is left open where the match is weak. Expanded clones get a size class; other rows say once, few or many, or leave the size out.

V	size	D	J	DNA	CDR3
TRBV30	.	TRBD2	TRBJ2-2	TGTGCCTGGAGTGTAGGATCTAGCGGGGCCGGGGAGCTGTTTTTT	CAWSVGSSGAGELFF
TRBV18	.	.	TRBJ2-3	TGTGCCAGCTCACCATTGGGGAGAGGCACAGATACGCAGTATTTT	CASSPLGRGTDTQYF
TRBV2	.	.	TRBJ2-6	TGTGCCAGCAGGAAGGGGGAACTAGGGGGGGCCAACGTCCTGACTTTC	CASRKGELGGANVLTF
TRBV19	.	TRBD1	TRBJ1-1	TGTGCCAGTAGTATACGGAGGGACAGGGCCGGCACTGAAGCTTTCTTT	CASSIRRDRAGTEAFF
TRBV6-2/TRBV6-3	.	TRBD2	TRBJ2-2	TGTGCCAGCAGACCACCGGGACTAGCGGGGAACACCGGGGAGCTGTTTTTT	CASRPPGLAGNTGELFF
TRBV5-6	once	TRBD2	TRBJ2-1	TGTGCCAGCAGCTCGATTAGCGGGAGGGCCGGTGAGCAGTTCTTC	CASSSISGRAGEQFF
TRBV6-1	few	TRBD1	TRBJ2-3	TGTGCCAGCAGTGCTGACAGGGGCACAGATACGCAGTATTTT	CASSADRGTDTQYF
TRBV7-8	.	.	TRBJ2-3	TGTGCCAGCAGCTTAGCTGCGGACCGCACAGATACGCAGTATTTT	CASSLAADRTDTQYF
TRBV9	.	TRBD1	TRBJ2-5	TGTGCCAGCAGCACCGGGACAGTAAAAGAGACCCAGTACTTC	CASSTGTVKETQYF
TRBV29-1	.	.	TRBJ1-1	TGCAGCGTTGCGGGGAGAATGAACACTGAAGCTTTCTTT	CSVAGRMNTEAFF
TRBV30	.	.	TRBJ1-5	TGTGCCTGGAGTGTAGAGGAGATCAATCAGCCCCAGCATTTT	CAWSVEEINQPQHF
TRBV28	.	.	TRBJ2-7	TGTGCCAGCAGGAATCCTCAGGGGAATCTCTACGAGCAGTACTTC	CASRNPQGNLYEQYF
TRBV30	.	.	TRBJ1-1	TGTGCCTGGAGCGCGGACAGTTTTGAAGCTTTCTTT	CAWSADSFEAFF
TRBV5-5	.	.	TRBJ1-5	TGTGCCAGCAGCCTGGGACCCGGGGCCAATCAGCCCCAGCATTTT	CASSLGPGANQPQHF
TRBV20-1	.	.	TRBJ2-3	TGCAGTGCCAGACAGTATATCACAGATACGCAGTATTTT	CSARQYITDTQYF
TRBV20-1	.	TRBD2	TRBJ2-3	TGCAGTGCTAGAGTCTCGGGACTAAACACAGATACGCAGTATTTT	CSARVSGLNTDTQYF
TRBV20-1	.	.	TRBJ1-1	TGCAGTGCTAGAGATACTCAGGGTACTGAAGCTTTCTTT	CSARDTQGTEAFF
TRBV2	.	.	TRBJ2-5	TGTGCCAGCAGTGGGACATTATCGACTAAACGAGAGACCCAGTACTTC	CASSGTLSTKRETQYF
TRBV20-1	.	.	TRBJ2-5	TGCAGTGCCCCTGGGGACGGACAAGAGACCCAGTACTTC	CSAPGDGQETQYF
TRBV6-1	.	TRBD2	TRBJ2-7	TGTGCCAGCAGACTTAGGACTAGCGCTTCCTACGAGCAGTACTTC	CASRLRTSASYEQYF
TRBV10-3	.	TRBD2	TRBJ2-7	TGTGCCACCTCCGAGTATGCGGGAGGGTCCTACGAGCAGTACTTC	CATSEYAGGSYEQYF
TRBV7-6	.	.	TRBJ2-1	TGTGCCAGCAGCTTACAGGGGACCTACAATGAGCAGTTCTTC	CASSLQGTYNEQFF
TRBV7-7	few	TRBD1	TRBJ2-2	TGTGCTAGCAGCTTGGGACAGGACACCGGGGAGCTGTTTTTT	CASSLGQDTGELFF
TRBV3-1	.	.	TRBJ2-5	TGTGCCAGCAGCCAGGGGAGGAAGACCCAGTACTTC	CASSQGRKTQYF
TRBV5-1	once	TRBD2	TRBJ2-1	TGCGCCAGCAGCTTGGTGGTTAGCGGGAGTAGGGATGAGCAGTTCTTC	CASSLVVSGSRDEQFF
TRBV18	.	.	TRBJ1-2	TGTGCCAGCTCACCACCGGCGGGTGGCTACACCTTC	CASSPPAGGYTF